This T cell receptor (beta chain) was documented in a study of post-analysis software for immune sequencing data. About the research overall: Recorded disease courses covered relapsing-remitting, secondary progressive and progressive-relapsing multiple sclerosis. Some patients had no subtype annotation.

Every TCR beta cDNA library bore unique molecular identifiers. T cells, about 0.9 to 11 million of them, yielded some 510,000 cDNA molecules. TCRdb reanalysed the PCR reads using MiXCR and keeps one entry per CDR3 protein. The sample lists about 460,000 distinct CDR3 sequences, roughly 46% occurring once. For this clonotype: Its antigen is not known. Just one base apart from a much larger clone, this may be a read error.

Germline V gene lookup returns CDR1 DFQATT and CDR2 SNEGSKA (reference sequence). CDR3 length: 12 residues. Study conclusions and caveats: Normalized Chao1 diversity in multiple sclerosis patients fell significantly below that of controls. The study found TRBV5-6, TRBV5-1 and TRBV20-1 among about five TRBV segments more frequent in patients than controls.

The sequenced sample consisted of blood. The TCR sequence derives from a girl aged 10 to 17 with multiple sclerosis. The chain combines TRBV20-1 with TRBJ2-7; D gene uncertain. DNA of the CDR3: TGCAGTGCTGTAAGGATCTCCCACGAGCAGTACTTC. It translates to CSAVRISHEQYF.